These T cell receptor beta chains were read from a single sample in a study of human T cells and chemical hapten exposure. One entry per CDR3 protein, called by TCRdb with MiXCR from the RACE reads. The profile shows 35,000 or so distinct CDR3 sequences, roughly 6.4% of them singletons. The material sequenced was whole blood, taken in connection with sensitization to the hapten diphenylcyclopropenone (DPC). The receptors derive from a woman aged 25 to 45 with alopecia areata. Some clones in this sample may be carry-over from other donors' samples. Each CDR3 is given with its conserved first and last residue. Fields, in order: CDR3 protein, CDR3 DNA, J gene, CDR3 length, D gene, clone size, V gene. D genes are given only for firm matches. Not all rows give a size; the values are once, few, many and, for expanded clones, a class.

CDR3 protein: CASSQSLDGEQFF; CDR3 DNA: TGTGCCAGCAGCCAATCGCTAGACGGTGAGCAGTTCTTC; J gene: TRBJ2-1; CDR3 length: 13; D gene: -; clone size: many; V gene: TRBV14
CDR3 protein: CASSLQPREETQYF; CDR3 DNA: TGTGCCAGCAGCTTACAGCCGCGGGAAGAGACCCAGTACTTC; J gene: TRBJ2-5; CDR3 length: 14; D gene: -; clone size: many; V gene: TRBV11-2
CDR3 protein: CASSVAGGTDTQYF; CDR3 DNA: TGTGCCAGCAGTGTAGCGGGGGGCACAGATACGCAGTATTTT; J gene: TRBJ2-3; CDR3 length: 14; D gene: TRBD2; clone size: large; V gene: TRBV6-4
CDR3 protein: CASVAGGITYEQYF; CDR3 DNA: TGTGCCAGCGTAGCGGGGGGGATTACCTACGAGCAGTACTTC; J gene: TRBJ2-7; CDR3 length: 14; D gene: TRBD2; clone size: many; V gene: TRBV12-3/TRBV12-4
CDR3 protein: CASSTTVNTEAFF; CDR3 DNA: TGTGCCAGCAGTACGACGGTTAACACTGAAGCTTTCTTT; J gene: TRBJ1-1; CDR3 length: 13; D gene: -; clone size: many; V gene: TRBV12-3/TRBV12-4
CDR3 protein: CASSLNRFRLSGANVLTF; CDR3 DNA: TGTGCCAGCAGCCTTAACAGGTTCCGACTCTCTGGGGCCAACGTCCTGACTTTC; J gene: TRBJ2-6; CDR3 length: 18; D gene: -; clone size: -; V gene: TRBV14
CDR3 protein: CSAPGLAGASEEQYF; CDR3 DNA: TGCAGTGCTCCTGGACTAGCGGGGGCCTCGGAAGAGCAGTACTTC; J gene: TRBJ2-7; CDR3 length: 15; D gene: TRBD2; clone size: -; V gene: TRBV20-1
CDR3 protein: CASSQDRAEQPQHF; CDR3 DNA: TGCGCCAGCAGCCAAGACAGGGCAGAGCAGCCCCAGCATTTT; J gene: TRBJ1-5; CDR3 length: 14; D gene: -; clone size: -; V gene: TRBV4-3
CDR3 protein: CASSIRQGNEQFF; CDR3 DNA: TGTGCCAGCAGCATCCGACAGGGTAATGAGCAGTTCTTC; J gene: TRBJ2-1; CDR3 length: 13; D gene: TRBD1; clone size: few; V gene: TRBV28
CDR3 protein: CASSLRGGPTDTQYF; CDR3 DNA: TGTGCCAGCAGCTTACGCGGGGGGCCCACAGATACGCAGTATTTT; J gene: TRBJ2-3; CDR3 length: 15; D gene: TRBD2; clone size: -; V gene: TRBV13
CDR3 protein: CASNSGLLQYF; CDR3 DNA: TGTGCCAGCAATTCGGGACTACTACAGTATTTT; J gene: TRBJ2-3; CDR3 length: 11; D gene: TRBD2; clone size: -; V gene: TRBV27
CDR3 protein: CASSQRLVSGQRQKIYGYTF; CDR3 DNA: TGTGCCAGCAGCCAACGACTCGTCAGCGGACAGAGGCAGAAGATCTATGGCTACACCTTC; J gene: TRBJ1-2; CDR3 length: 20; D gene: -; clone size: -; V gene: TRBV4-2
CDR3 protein: CASSLEGLAASEQFF; CDR3 DNA: TGTGCCAGCAGCTTAGAGGGACTAGCCGCTAGTGAGCAGTTCTTC; J gene: TRBJ2-1; CDR3 length: 15; D gene: TRBD2; clone size: many; V gene: TRBV11-2
CDR3 protein: CASSKQGTEAFF; CDR3 DNA: TGTGCCAGCAGCAAACAGGGGACTGAAGCTTTCTTT; J gene: TRBJ1-1; CDR3 length: 12; D gene: TRBD1; clone size: few; V gene: TRBV12-3/TRBV12-4
CDR3 protein: CASSLARSQGIYSPLHF; CDR3 DNA: TGTGCCAGCAGCTTAGCTCGTTCCCAGGGGATCTATTCACCCCTCCACTTT; J gene: TRBJ1-6; CDR3 length: 17; D gene: -; clone size: few; V gene: TRBV7-2
CDR3 protein: CASSTGIEYGYTF; CDR3 DNA: TGTGCCAGCAGCACAGGGATAGAGTATGGCTACACCTTC; J gene: TRBJ1-2; CDR3 length: 13; D gene: -; clone size: -; V gene: TRBV13
CDR3 protein: CAWSGQAGGYTF; CDR3 DNA: TGTGCCTGGAGTGGCCAGGCGGGAGGCTACACCTTC; J gene: TRBJ1-2; CDR3 length: 12; D gene: -; clone size: -; V gene: TRBV30
CDR3 protein: CASSTGGKETQYF; CDR3 DNA: TGTGCCAGCAGTACAGGGGGTAAAGAGACCCAGTACTTC; J gene: TRBJ2-5; CDR3 length: 13; D gene: TRBD1; clone size: -; V gene: TRBV6-6
CDR3 protein: CASSLGPHSTDTQYF; CDR3 DNA: TGTGCCAGCAGCTTAGGTCCCCATAGCACAGATACGCAGTATTTT; J gene: TRBJ2-3; CDR3 length: 15; D gene: -; clone size: -; V gene: TRBV7-2
CDR3 protein: CASRGGGPDTQYF; CDR3 DNA: TGTGCCAGCAGAGGAGGGGGGCCAGATACGCAGTATTTT; J gene: TRBJ2-3; CDR3 length: 13; D gene: -; clone size: -; V gene: TRBV2
CDR3 protein: CASSLQPGAGQPQHF; CDR3 DNA: TGTGCCAGCAGCCTCCAACCTGGGGCGGGGCAGCCCCAGCATTTT; J gene: TRBJ1-5; CDR3 length: 15; D gene: -; clone size: -; V gene: TRBV7-2
CDR3 protein: CASSLEGVSSTDTQYF; CDR3 DNA: TGCGCCAGCAGCTTGGAGGGGGTGTCTAGCACAGATACGCAGTATTTT; J gene: TRBJ2-3; CDR3 length: 16; D gene: -; clone size: many; V gene: TRBV5-1
CDR3 protein: CASSIPNRGPNF; CDR3 DNA: TGTGCCAGCAGTATACCTAACAGGGGGCCCAACTTC; J gene: TRBJ2-7; CDR3 length: 12; D gene: TRBD1; clone size: -; V gene: TRBV12-3/TRBV12-4
CDR3 protein: CATSDFFRDSPRPYNSPLHF; CDR3 DNA: TGTGCCACCAGTGATTTCTTCCGGGACTCCCCAAGGCCATATAATTCACCCCTCCACTTT; J gene: TRBJ1-6; CDR3 length: 20; D gene: -; clone size: medium-sized; V gene: TRBV24-1
CDR3 protein: CASSSTGQPQETQYF; CDR3 DNA: TGTGCCAGCAGTTCTACCGGACAGCCCCAAGAGACCCAGTACTTC; J gene: TRBJ2-5; CDR3 length: 15; D gene: -; clone size: few; V gene: TRBV6-2/TRBV6-3
CDR3 protein: CASSTGTVNIQYF; CDR3 DNA: TGTGCCAGCAGTACCGGGACAGTCAACATTCAGTACTTC; J gene: TRBJ2-4; CDR3 length: 13; D gene: TRBD1; clone size: many; V gene: TRBV12-3/TRBV12-4